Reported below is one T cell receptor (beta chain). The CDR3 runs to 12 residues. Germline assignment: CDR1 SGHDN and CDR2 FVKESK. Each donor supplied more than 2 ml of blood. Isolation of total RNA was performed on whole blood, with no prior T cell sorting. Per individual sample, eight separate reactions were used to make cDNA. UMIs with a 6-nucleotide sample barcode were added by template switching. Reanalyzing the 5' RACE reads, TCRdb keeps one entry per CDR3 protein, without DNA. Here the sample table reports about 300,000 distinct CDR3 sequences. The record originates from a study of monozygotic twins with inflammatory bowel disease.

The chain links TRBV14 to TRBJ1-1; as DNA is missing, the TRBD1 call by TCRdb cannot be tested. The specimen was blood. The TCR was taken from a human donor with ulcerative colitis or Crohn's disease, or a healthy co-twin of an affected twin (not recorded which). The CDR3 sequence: CASSPGGVVAFF.